The TCR beta chain under discussion was sequenced for a study of T-cell reconstitution after alpha-beta-depleted transplantation in children. This clonotype has a handful of counts. Its antigen is not known. The V gene's germline CDR1 is ENHRY and CDR2 SYGVKD. This CDR3 has 11 residues. V shed 11 bases and J shed 3 bases, with 9 bases lying between them. Whole-study results and caveats: About two months after transplant, alpha-beta T cells reportedly came from several hundred expanded graft clones.

A TCRbeta library incorporating unique molecular identifiers was prepared. In TCRdb, the PCR reads were re-called with MiXCR into one record per CDR3 protein. The table lists around 300,000 distinct CDR3 sequences, around 10% of them singletons. The chain has TRBV10-3 and TRBJ2-3, with a weak D call TRBD2 (6 bases). Sequencing used PBMCs, obtained before TCRalphabeta/CD19-depleted stem cell transplant. The source is a boy under two years old with acute myeloid leukemia, due to receive a stem cell transplant. CDR3 in amino acids: CAGGETDTQYF. CDR3 DNA: TGTGCCGGCGGGGAAACAGATACGCAGTATTTT.